These T cell receptor beta chains were read from a single sample in a study of cytomegalovirus exposure and HLA in healthy donors. The table came from immunoSEQ multiplex PCR; TCRdb's copy has only in-frame clones and leaves some out. The data show about 78,000 clones, with approximately 95% seen just once and around 1.6% held by the top ten. The sequencing input was PBMCs. The receptors derive from a man between 18 and 35 years old in good health and CMV-seropositive. CDR3s include the opening cysteine and the closing phenylalanine or tryptophan. D genes are given only for firm matches. Expanded clones get a size class; other rows say once, few or many, or leave the size out.

j_gene | d_gene | abundance | v_gene | CDR3aa | CDR3nt
TRBJ1-4 | TRBD1 | NA | TRBV30 | CAWNRDRNEKLFF | TGTGCCTGGAACCGGGACAGAAATGAAAAACTGTTTTTT
TRBJ2-5 | TRBD1 | NA | TRBV28 | CASSQGVGERETQYF | TGTGCCAGCAGTCAGGGGGTGGGAGAGCGAGAGACCCAGTACTTC
TRBJ2-7 | NA | NA | TRBV10-1 | CASSESIRTEQYF | TGCGCCAGCAGTGAGTCTATCAGAACCGAGCAGTACTTC
TRBJ2-7 | TRBD1 | NA | TRBV2 | CASRFTGGSYEQYF | TGTGCCAGCAGGTTCACAGGGGGCTCCTACGAGCAGTACTTC
TRBJ1-1 | TRBD1 | NA | TRBV5-6 | CASSYGQGAINTEAFF | TGTGCCAGCAGCTATGGACAGGGGGCAATTAATACTGAAGCTTTCTTT
TRBJ1-1 | NA | NA | TRBV29-1 | CSSSRGGSTEAFF | TGCAGTTCTTCCCGGGGAGGGTCCACTGAAGCTTTCTTT
TRBJ1-3 | NA | NA | TRBV6-6 | CASSGAAGNTIYF | TGTGCCAGCAGTGGGGCAGCTGGAAACACCATATATTTT
TRBJ2-5 | TRBD2 | NA | TRBV29-1 | CSVEPREDSKETQYF | TGCAGCGTTGAGCCGCGGGAGGACAGTAAAGAGACCCAGTACTTC
TRBJ2-3 | NA | NA | TRBV7-9 | CASSSYLTDTQYF | TGTGCCAGCAGCTCGTATCTCACAGATACGCAGTATTTT
TRBJ2-2 | TRBD2 | NA | TRBV7-9 | CASSLSLLAGTGELFF | TGTGCCAGCAGCTTATCGCTCCTAGCGGGGACCGGGGAGCTGTTTTTT
TRBJ1-1 | TRBD1 | NA | TRBV28 | CASTDRVNAEAFF | TGTGCCAGCACGGACAGGGTGAACGCTGAAGCTTTCTTT
TRBJ2-3 | TRBD2 | NA | TRBV5-4 | CAGSRSGTSTDTQYF | TGTGCCGGCAGCCGTAGCGGGACTAGCACAGATACGCAGTATTTT
TRBJ2-1 | TRBD2 | NA | TRBV6-4 | CASSSGRASEQFF | TGTGCCAGCTCAAGCGGGAGGGCCAGTGAGCAGTTCTTC
TRBJ2-5 | TRBD1 | once | TRBV2 | CASSSNRGHTKETQYF | TGTGCCAGCAGTTCTAACAGGGGTCATACCAAAGAGACCCAGTACTTC
TRBJ1-3 | TRBD1 | NA | TRBV5-4 | CASSFGPPDRGKLNTIYF | TGTGCCAGCAGCTTCGGCCCCCCTGACAGGGGGAAGTTGAACACCATATATTTT
TRBJ2-7 | NA | NA | TRBV4-1 | CASSPSWTLTYEQYF | TGCGCCAGCAGCCCCTCTTGGACATTAACCTACGAGCAGTACTTC
TRBJ2-7 | TRBD2 | once | TRBV5-1 | CASSREDYEQYF | TGCGCCAGCAGCCGGGAGGACTACGAGCAGTACTTC
TRBJ1-2 | NA | NA | TRBV7-8 | CASSLVLLGGADGYTF | TGTGCTAGCAGCTTAGTCCTTTTAGGAGGGGCGGATGGCTACACCTTC
TRBJ2-7 | NA | NA | TRBV6-1 | CASSGRFDSYEQYF | TGTGCCAGCAGTGGGAGGTTCGACTCCTACGAGCAGTACTTC
TRBJ2-1 | TRBD2 | NA | TRBV19 | CASSIEGLAVPYNEQFF | TGTGCCAGTAGTATAGAGGGACTAGCGGTTCCCTACAATGAGCAGTTCTTC
TRBJ1-1 | TRBD1 | NA | TRBV7-9 | CASSKPGQATGAGTEAFF | TGTGCCAGCAGCAAGCCCGGACAGGCCACTGGGGCGGGCACTGAAGCTTTCTTT
TRBJ1-1 | NA | NA | TRBV6-5 | CASSYSTRSEAEAFF | TGTGCCAGCAGTTACTCGACTAGGAGTGAGGCTGAAGCTTTCTTT
TRBJ2-7 | TRBD1 | NA | TRBV28 | CASRRQGASYEQYF | TGTGCCAGCAGGAGACAGGGCGCCTCCTACGAGCAGTACTTC
TRBJ2-7 | TRBD1 | NA | TRBV7-9 | CASSGQGNEQYF | TGTGCCAGCAGCGGACAGGGTAACGAGCAGTACTTC
TRBJ2-5 | NA | NA | TRBV18 | CASSPSQGRRETQYF | TGTGCCAGCTCACCTAGTCAGGGAAGGCGAGAGACCCAGTACTTC
TRBJ1-1 | TRBD1 | NA | TRBV5-1 | CASSPDRVTAEAFF | TGCGCCAGCAGCCCGGACAGGGTAACAGCTGAAGCTTTCTTT
TRBJ1-3 | NA | NA | TRBV5-8 | CASSSRGANTIYF | TGTGCCAGCAGCTCACGGGGGGCCAACACCATATATTTT
TRBJ1-2 | NA | NA | TRBV6-1 | CASSEAGGYGYTF | TGTGCCAGCAGTGAAGCAGGGGGCTATGGCTACACCTTC
TRBJ1-4 | NA | NA | TRBV10-1 | CASSEFRGTNEKLFF | TGCGCCAGCAGTGAGTTCAGGGGAACTAATGAAAAACTGTTTTTT
TRBJ1-3 | NA | NA | TRBV5-1 | CASSLQGGNTIYF | TGCGCCAGCAGCTTACAGGGCGGAAACACCATATATTTT
TRBJ1-1 | NA | NA | TRBV19 | CASSIVGRGTEAFF | TGTGCCAGTAGTATAGTTGGCAGGGGCACTGAAGCTTTCTTT
TRBJ1-3 | NA | NA | TRBV28 | CASSPWAFSGNTIYF | TGTGCCAGCAGCCCCTGGGCCTTCTCTGGAAACACCATATATTTT
TRBJ2-6 | NA | NA | TRBV11-3 | CASSLGFLSSGANVLTF | TGTGCCAGCAGCTTAGGTTTCTTGAGCTCTGGGGCCAACGTCCTGACTTTC
TRBJ2-5 | TRBD2 | NA | TRBV27 | CASSLLAGGIQETQYF | TGTGCCAGCAGTTTATTAGCGGGAGGCATCCAAGAGACCCAGTACTTC
TRBJ2-1 | NA | NA | TRBV13 | CASSTRLVYNEQFF | TGTGCCAGCAGCACCCGACTAGTTTACAATGAGCAGTTCTTC
TRBJ2-3 | NA | NA | TRBV7-8 | CASSPNTDTQYF | TGTGCCAGCAGCCCCAACACAGATACGCAGTATTTT
TRBJ1-2 | NA | NA | TRBV13 | CASSLGRKNGYTF | TGTGCCAGCAGCTTAGGGAGGAAGAACGGCTACACCTTC
TRBJ2-4 | TRBD2 | NA | TRBV5-4 | CASSLGTSANIQYF | TGTGCCAGCAGCTTGGGGACTAGCGCGAACATTCAGTACTTC